This T cell receptor beta chain was sequenced for a study of cytomegalovirus exposure and HLA in healthy donors. At the level of the study: Earlier, some 200 million T cells were analyzed, and 90 million to 120 million unique TCR beta sequences were found among them.

Study-wide findings and caveats: For most TCR beta V segments, an earlier analysis put the productive rate at about 90% or about 30% of the time.

As for this clone: The antigen remains undetermined.

The CDR3 loop spans 15 amino acids. The J segment lost 4 bases and the V segment lost 2 bases, leaving 4 bases of the junction unmatched. The germline gives CDR1 MGHRA, CDR2 YSYEKL. The PCR had 60 Vbeta and 13 Jbeta primers. TCRdb's table, derived via immunoSEQ multiplex PCR, lists solely in-frame clones and lacks some. The sample has under 200,000 clones; over 65% are singletons. V and J are TRBV4-1 and TRBJ1-1; TRBD1 matches 10 bases. Sequenced: PBMCs. This receptor was obtained from a woman aged 40 to 50 in good health and CMV-seronegative. This CDR3 reads CASSQRDRGATEAFF. DNA of the CDR3: TGCGCCAGCAGCCAACGGGACAGGGGCGCCACTGAAGCTTTCTTT.